This T cell receptor beta chain is from a study of T cells after yellow fever vaccination (dated by TCRdb to between 2019 and 2020). The study in broad terms: Libraries from fractions with low cell numbers were prepared with the SMART-Seq v4 Ultra Low Input RNA kit. Bulk TCR alpha and beta repertoires were sequenced longitudinally to track T-cell clones before and after primary and booster YFV17D yellow fever vaccination. Two healthy male donors made up the cohort, one aged 18 to 29 years and the other aged 30 to 40 years. Blood was drawn at multiple timepoints before and after primary and secondary immunization, with bulk PBMC replicates and cell subsets isolated.

The instrument given in TCRdb is Illumina NovaSeq 6000. Synthesis of TCR cDNA relied on 5'RACE template switching, a step that introduced a universal primer site along with unique molecular identifiers. cDNA synthesis was primed from both the TCR alpha and TCR beta constant segments. Two PCR steps were used to amplify libraries, with sample barcodes and sequencing adapters being added in the second step. Libraries were sequenced on Illumina HiSeq 2500 (2x100 bp) or NovaSeq (2x150 bp). Per the source publication's procedure: MIGEC handled demultiplexing of reads and collapsing into UMI consensus sequences, while MiXCR performed V(D)J alignment. Vaccine-responding clonotypes were defined with edgeR using replicate PBMC samples, requiring FDR below 0.01 and a log2 fold change above 5 up to day 15. Each bulk clonotype was labeled CD4 or CD8 based on which sequenced repertoire, CD4 or CD8, contained the clonotype at higher abundance. Starting from the raw public reads, TCRdb applied fastp trimming at Q25, assembled clones with MiXCR and retained in-frame beta chains. Records with the same CDR3 protein are collapsed into one entry carrying the most frequent genes and DNA. Here the V and J calls rest on TCRdb's processing, not on the authors' analysis. The sample profile shows about 340,000 distinct CDR3 sequences; approximately 12% of them were found once. The ten biggest clones cover 3.2% of the sample.

What the study reported, not specific to this receptor: A small fraction of clonotypes appeared in both the CD4 and CD8 compartments, likely as a result of convergent recombination. Compared with the primary T-cell response, the secondary T-cell response was weaker but faster, peaking on day 5 rather than day 15. Only a couple of donors were included in the study, so the extent to which the findings can be generalized is limited. FACS-sorted repertoires could contain abundant contaminating clonotypes from the bulk population, so computational filtering was required. Most clones expanded after primary vaccination were re-detected after the booster (just under 97% of CD4 and around 88% of CD8), suggesting broad memory maintenance.

For this clonotype: It lacks a known antigen. Per-base qualities were not stored, and no clone one base away is much larger.

Per the publication, the treatment or condition label means: live attenuated yellow fever vaccine strain. A standard Ficoll-Paque protocol was used to isolate PBMCs from peripheral blood. CD4 and CD8 T-cell fractions were isolated with Dynabeads CD4 and CD8 positive selection kits. RNA was extracted with TriZol from bulk PBMCs, CD4 and CD8 fractions, and dextramer-positive and dextramer-negative fractions. The specimen was CD4+ T cells sorted from PBMCs, collected 15 days after the yellow fever booster vaccination. The TCR comes from a man aged 18 to 30 who received the YFV17D yellow fever vaccine.

This receptor carries the CDR3 CASSSWAADTQYF. The sequenced DNA: TGCGCCAGCAGCTCCTGGGCGGCAGATACGCAGTATTTT. Recombination connected TRBV5-1 to TRBJ2-3, with the D gene not confidently named. V is pared back by 3 bases and J by 4 bases, with 9 bases lying between the germline termini. The CDR3, from cysteine to phenylalanine, totals 13 residues. Of all the DNA, just the CDR3 is kept, 39 bases in frame from base 1. Via the germline V gene, CDR1 is SGHRS and CDR2 YFSETQ.